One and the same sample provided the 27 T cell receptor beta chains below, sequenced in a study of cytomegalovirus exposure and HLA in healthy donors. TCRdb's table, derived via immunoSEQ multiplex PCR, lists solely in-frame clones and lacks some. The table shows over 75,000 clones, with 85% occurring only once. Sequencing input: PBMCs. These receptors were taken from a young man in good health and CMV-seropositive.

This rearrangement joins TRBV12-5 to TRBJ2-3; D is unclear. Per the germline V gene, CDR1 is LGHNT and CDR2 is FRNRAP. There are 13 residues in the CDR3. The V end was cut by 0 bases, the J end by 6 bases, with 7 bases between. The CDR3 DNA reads TGTGCTAGTGGTTTGGTACTTGCGGATACGCAGTATTTT. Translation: CASGLVLADTQYF.

The CDR3 coding sequence is TGTGCCAGCAGAATATCTGGGGCCAACGTCCTGACTTTC. Amino acid sequence: CASRISGANVLTF. The V call is TRBV27, the J call TRBJ2-6; D is ambiguous. Germline values: CDR1 MNHEY, CDR2 SMNVEV (reference sequence). The V gene lost 6 bases and the J gene lost 1 base, with 4 bases spanning the gap. The CDR3 has 13 residues.

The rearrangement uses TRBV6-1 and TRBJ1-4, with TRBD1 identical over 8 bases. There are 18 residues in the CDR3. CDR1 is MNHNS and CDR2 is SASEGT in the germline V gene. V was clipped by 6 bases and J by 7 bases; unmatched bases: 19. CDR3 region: CASREPTAGTGAFEKLFF. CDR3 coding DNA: TGTGCCAGCAGGGAACCGACGGCAGGGACAGGAGCATTTGAAAAACTGTTTTTT.

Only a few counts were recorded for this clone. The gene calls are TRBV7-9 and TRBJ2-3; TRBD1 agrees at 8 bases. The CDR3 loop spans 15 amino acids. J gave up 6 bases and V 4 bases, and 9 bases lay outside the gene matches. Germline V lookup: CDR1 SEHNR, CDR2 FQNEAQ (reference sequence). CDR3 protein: CASSSAWTGSDTQYF. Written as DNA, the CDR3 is TGTGCCAGCAGCTCAGCTTGGACAGGGTCGGATACGCAGTATTTT.

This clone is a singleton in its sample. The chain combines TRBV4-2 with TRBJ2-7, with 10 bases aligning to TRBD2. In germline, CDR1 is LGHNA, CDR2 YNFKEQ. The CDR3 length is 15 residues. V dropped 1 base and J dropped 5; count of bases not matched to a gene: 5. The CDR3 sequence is CASSQAPGTSDEQYF. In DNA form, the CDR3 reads TGTGCCAGCAGCCAAGCCCCCGGGACTAGCGACGAGCAGTACTTC.

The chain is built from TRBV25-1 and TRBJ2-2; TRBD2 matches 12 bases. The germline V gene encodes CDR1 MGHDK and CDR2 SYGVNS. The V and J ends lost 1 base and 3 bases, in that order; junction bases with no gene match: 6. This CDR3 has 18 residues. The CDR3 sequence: CASSEWTSGTGHTGELFF. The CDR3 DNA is TGTGCCAGCAGTGAATGGACTAGCGGGACCGGGCACACCGGGGAGCTGTTTTTT.

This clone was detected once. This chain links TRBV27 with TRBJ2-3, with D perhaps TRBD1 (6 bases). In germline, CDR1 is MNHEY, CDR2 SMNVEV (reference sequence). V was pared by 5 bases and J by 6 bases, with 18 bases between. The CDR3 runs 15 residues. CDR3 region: CASSQPGYQGDTQYF. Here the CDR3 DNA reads TGTGCCAGCAGTCAACCCGGGTACCAGGGGGATACGCAGTATTTT.

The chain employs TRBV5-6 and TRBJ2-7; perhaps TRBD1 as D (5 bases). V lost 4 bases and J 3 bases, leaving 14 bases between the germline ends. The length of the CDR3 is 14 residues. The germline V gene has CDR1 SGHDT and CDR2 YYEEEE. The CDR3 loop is CASSPVPGHYEQYF. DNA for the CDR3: TGTGCCAGCAGCCCGGTCCCAGGGCACTACGAGCAGTACTTC. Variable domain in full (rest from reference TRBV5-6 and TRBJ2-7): DAGVTQSPTHLIKTRGQQVTLRCSPKSGHDTVSWYQQALGQGPQFIFQYYEEEERQRGNFPDRFSGHQFPNYSSELNVNALLLGDSALYLCASSPVPGHYEQYFGPGTRLTVT.

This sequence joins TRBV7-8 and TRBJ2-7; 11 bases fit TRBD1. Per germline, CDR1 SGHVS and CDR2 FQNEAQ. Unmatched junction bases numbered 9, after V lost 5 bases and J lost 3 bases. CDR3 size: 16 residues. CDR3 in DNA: TGTGCCAGCAGCATCCCGCCGGGACAGGGGGTCTACGAGCAGTACTTC. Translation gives CASSIPPGQGVYEQYF. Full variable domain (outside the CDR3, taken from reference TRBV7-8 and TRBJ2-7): GAGVSQSPRYKVAKRGQDVALRCDPISGHVSLFWYQQALGQGPEFLTYFQNEAQLDKSGLPSDRFFAERPEGSVSTLKIQRTQQEDSAVYLCASSIPPGQGVYEQYFGPGTRLTVT.

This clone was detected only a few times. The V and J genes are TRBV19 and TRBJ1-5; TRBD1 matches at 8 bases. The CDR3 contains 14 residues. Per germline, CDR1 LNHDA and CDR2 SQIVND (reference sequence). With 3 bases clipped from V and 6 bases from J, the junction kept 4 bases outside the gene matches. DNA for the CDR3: TGTGCCAGTAGTATGACAGGGGAGTTTCAGCCCCAGCATTTT. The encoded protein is CASSMTGEFQPQHF.

CDR3 amino acids: CATFGLAGAYEQYF. CDR3 sequence (DNA): TGTGCCACCTTTGGACTAGCGGGAGCCTACGAGCAGTACTTC. The chain links TRBV28 to TRBJ2-7; TRBD2 matches 13 bases. V was clipped by 10 bases and J by 2 bases; unmatched bases: 5. Germline V CDR1 and CDR2: MDHEN, SYDVKM. CDR3 length: 14 amino acids.

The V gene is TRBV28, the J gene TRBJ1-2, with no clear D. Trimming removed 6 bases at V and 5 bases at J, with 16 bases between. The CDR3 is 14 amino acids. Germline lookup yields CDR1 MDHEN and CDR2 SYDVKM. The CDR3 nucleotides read TGTGCCAGCAGCTCACAACTATGGTCGTATGGCTACACCTTC. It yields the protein CASSSQLWSYGYTF.

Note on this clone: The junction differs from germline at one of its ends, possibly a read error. The DNA of the CDR3 is TGTGCCAGCAGTGACACCTTTCAGTATGAACAGTTCTTC. Its translation: CASSDTFQYEQFF. The chain uses TRBV25-1 and TRBJ2-1; D gene uncertain. The germline CDR1 and CDR2 sequences are MGHDK and SYGVNS. The CDR3 contains 13 residues.

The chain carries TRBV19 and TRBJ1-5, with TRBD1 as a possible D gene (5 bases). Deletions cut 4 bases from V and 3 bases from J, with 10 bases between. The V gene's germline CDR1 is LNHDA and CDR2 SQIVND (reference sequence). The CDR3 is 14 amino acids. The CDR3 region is CASSTRQLNQPQHF. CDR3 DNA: TGTGCCAGTAGTACCAGACAGCTCAATCAGCCCCAGCATTTT.

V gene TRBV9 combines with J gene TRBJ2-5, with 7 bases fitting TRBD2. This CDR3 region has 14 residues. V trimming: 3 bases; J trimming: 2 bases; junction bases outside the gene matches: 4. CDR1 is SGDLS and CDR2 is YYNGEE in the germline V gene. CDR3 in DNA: TGTGCCAGCAGCGCGCGGGAGTCGCAAGAGACCCAGTACTTC. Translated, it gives CASSARESQETQYF. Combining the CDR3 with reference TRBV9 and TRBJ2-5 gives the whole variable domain DSGVTQTPKHLITATGQRVTLRCSPRSGDLSVYWYQQSLDQGLQFLIQYYNGEERAKGNILERFSAQQFPDLHSELNLSSLELGDSALYFCASSARESQETQYFGPGTRLLVL.

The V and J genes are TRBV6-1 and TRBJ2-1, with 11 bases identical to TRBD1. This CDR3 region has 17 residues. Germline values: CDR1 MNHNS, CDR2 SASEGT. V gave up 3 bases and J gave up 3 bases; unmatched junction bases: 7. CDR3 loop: CASSEEGQGDNYNEQFF. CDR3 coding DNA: TGTGCCAGCAGTGAGGAGGGACAGGGGGATAACTACAATGAGCAGTTCTTC.

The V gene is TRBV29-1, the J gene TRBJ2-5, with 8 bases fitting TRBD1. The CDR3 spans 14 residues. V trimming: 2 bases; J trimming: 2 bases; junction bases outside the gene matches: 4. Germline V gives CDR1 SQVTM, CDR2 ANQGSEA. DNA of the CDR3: TGCAGCGTTGAAAGGGACAGGAGGCAAGAGACCCAGTACTTC. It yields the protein CSVERDRRQETQYF.

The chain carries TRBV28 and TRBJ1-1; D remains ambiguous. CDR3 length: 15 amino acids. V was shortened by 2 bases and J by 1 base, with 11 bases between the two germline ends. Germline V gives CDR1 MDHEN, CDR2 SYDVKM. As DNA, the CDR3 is TGTGCCAGCAGTTTACCAGCCTCAGGGAACACTGAAGCTTTCTTT. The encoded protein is CASSLPASGNTEAFF.

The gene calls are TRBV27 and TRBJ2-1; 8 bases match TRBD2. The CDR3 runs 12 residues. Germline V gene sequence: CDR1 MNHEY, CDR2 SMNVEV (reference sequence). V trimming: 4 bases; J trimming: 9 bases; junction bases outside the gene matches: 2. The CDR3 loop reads CASSSGGSEQFF. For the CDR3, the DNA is TGTGCCAGCAGTTCGGGGGGGTCTGAGCAGTTCTTC.

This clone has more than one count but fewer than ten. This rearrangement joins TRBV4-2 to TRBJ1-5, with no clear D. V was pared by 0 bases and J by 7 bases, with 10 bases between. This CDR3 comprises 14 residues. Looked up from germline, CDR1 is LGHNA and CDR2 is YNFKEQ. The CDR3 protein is CASSQDLVSQPQHF. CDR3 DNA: TGTGCCAGCAGCCAAGATCTTGTCTCCCAGCCCCAGCATTTT.

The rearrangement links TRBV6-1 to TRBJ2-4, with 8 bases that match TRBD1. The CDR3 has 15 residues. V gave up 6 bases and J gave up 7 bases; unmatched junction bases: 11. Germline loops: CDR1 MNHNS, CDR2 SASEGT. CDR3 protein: CASSREGTGANIQYF. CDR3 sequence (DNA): TGTGCCAGCAGCCGTGAGGGGACAGGCGCTAACATTCAGTACTTC.

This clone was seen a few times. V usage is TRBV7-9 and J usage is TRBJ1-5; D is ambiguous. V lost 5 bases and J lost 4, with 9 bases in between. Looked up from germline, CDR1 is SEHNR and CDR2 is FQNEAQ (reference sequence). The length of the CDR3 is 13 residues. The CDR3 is CASSRGRNQPQHF. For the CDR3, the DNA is TGTGCCAGCAGCCGCGGGCGGAATCAGCCCCAGCATTTT.

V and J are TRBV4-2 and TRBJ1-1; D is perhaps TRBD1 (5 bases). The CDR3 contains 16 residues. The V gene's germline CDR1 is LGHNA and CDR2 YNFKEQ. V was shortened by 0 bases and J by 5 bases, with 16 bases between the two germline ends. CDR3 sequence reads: CASSQDLGRVGTEAFF. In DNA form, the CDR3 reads TGTGCCAGCAGCCAAGATCTCGGCAGGGTTGGGACTGAAGCTTTCTTT.

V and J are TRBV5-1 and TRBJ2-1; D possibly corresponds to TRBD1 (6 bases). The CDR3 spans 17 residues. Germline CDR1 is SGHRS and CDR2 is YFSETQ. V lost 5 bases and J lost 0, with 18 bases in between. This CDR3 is CASSTYRAKSSYNEQFF. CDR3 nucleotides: TGCGCCAGCAGTACCTACAGGGCCAAAAGCTCCTACAATGAGCAGTTCTTC.

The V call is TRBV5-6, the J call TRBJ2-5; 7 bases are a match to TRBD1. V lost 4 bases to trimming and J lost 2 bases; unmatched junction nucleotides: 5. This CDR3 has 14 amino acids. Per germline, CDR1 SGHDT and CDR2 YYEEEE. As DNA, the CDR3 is TGTGCCAGCAGCCTCGGGACAGATCAAGAGACCCAGTACTTC. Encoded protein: CASSLGTDQETQYF.

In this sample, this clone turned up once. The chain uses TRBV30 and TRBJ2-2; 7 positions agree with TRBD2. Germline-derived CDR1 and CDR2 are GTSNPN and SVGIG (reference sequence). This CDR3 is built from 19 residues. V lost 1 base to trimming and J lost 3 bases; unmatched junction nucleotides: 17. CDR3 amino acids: CAWSGLLGGVGSHTGELFF. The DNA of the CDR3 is TGTGCCTGGAGTGGGCTCCTGGGGGGGGTGGGGTCTCACACCGGGGAGCTGTTTTTT.

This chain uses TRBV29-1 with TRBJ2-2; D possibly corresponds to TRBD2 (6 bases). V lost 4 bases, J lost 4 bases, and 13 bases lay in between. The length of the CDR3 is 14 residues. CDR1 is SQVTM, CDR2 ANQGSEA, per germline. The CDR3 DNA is TGCAGCGTTGGCCGGGACTTCTCCACCGGGGAGCTGTTTTTT. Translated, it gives CSVGRDFSTGELFF.